This passage covers 30 T cell receptor beta chains from one sample sequenced in a study of blood T cell repertoires in COVID-19. Clones were read by immunoSEQ multiplex PCR, and TCRdb kept only the in-frame ones, dropping some. The sample includes 250,000 or so clones, 80% to 90% of them seen just once. Sequenced material: PBMCs or T cells enriched from blood (not recorded which). The receptors shown here come from a woman younger than 45 with acute COVID-19.

This clone has a single count. The rearrangement links TRBV19 to TRBJ2-5, with 10 bases that match TRBD2. The germline CDR1 and CDR2 sequences are LNHDA and SQIVND (reference sequence). The CDR3 has 16 amino acids. V was clipped by 4 bases and J by 2 bases; unmatched bases: 7. CDR3 loop: CASSNGIAGGQETQYF. For the CDR3, the DNA is TGTGCCAGTAGTAACGGGATAGCGGGGGGTCAAGAGACCCAGTACTTC.

The chain joins TRBV7-2 to TRBJ2-7; tentative D call: TRBD2 (6 bases). This CDR3 has 11 residues. Germline V gene sequence: CDR1 SGHTA, CDR2 FQGNSA. Trimming cost V 5 bases and J 6 bases, with 8 bases left between them. The DNA of the CDR3 is TGTGCCAGCAGCCCCGGGGGCGAGCAGTACTTC. Its protein is CASSPGGEQYF. Combining the CDR3 with reference TRBV7-2 and TRBJ2-7 gives the whole variable domain GAGVSQSPSNKVTEKGKDVELRCDPISGHTALYWYRQSLGQGLEFLIYFQGNSAPDKSGLPSDRFSAERTGGSVSTLTIQRTQQEDSAVYLCASSPGGEQYFGPGTRLTVT.

The rearrangement uses TRBV6-6 and TRBJ2-3; 13 bases line up with TRBD2. This CDR3 comprises 16 residues. J was trimmed by 4 bases and V by 4 bases; bases with no gene match: 5. The V gene's germline CDR1 is MNHNY and CDR2 SVGAGI (reference sequence). In DNA form, the CDR3 reads TGTGCCAGCAGTTTCAAACTAGCGGGAGGGGCAGATACGCAGTATTTT. Its protein product is CASSFKLAGGADTQYF.

V is TRBV4-1 and J is TRBJ2-7; 10 bases are shared with TRBD1. J gave up 1 base and V 2 bases, and 5 bases lay outside the gene matches. The CDR3 contains 16 residues. The germline V gene encodes CDR1 MGHRA and CDR2 YSYEKL. The CDR3 sequence is CASSQSRQGASYEQYF. The CDR3 DNA follows: TGCGCCAGCAGCCAATCAAGACAGGGGGCTTCCTACGAGCAGTACTTC.

V gene TRBV19 combines with J gene TRBJ1-6, with D uncertain. V gave up 3 bases and J gave up 7 bases, with 16 bases separating them. The germline gives CDR1 LNHDA, CDR2 SQIVND (reference sequence). The CDR3 extends over 16 amino acids. CDR3 region: CASSIGLNTQNSPLHF. In DNA form, the CDR3 reads TGTGCCAGTAGTATCGGTTTGAACACACAGAATTCACCCCTCCACTTT.

The chain carries TRBV19 and TRBJ2-7; no firm D call. Germline values: CDR1 LNHDA, CDR2 SQIVND (reference sequence). V shed 4 bases and J shed 4 bases, with 20 bases lying between them. The CDR3 has 16 residues. CDR3 nucleotides: TGTGCCAGTAGTACCGACGTCCGGAGCGCGGAGTACGAGCAGTACTTC. It specifies CASSTDVRSAEYEQYF. The full variable domain, its missing parts supplied by reference TRBV19 and TRBJ2-7, is DGGITQSPKYLFRKEGQNVTLSCEQNLNHDAMYWYRQDPGQGLRLIYYSQIVNDFQKGDIAEGYSVSREKKESFPLTVTSAQKNPTAFYLCASSTDVRSAEYEQYFGPGTRLTVT.

Only a few counts were recorded for this clone. The chain uses TRBV28 and TRBJ2-1; TRBD1 matches at 8 bases. CDR3 length: 19 amino acids. The germline V gene has CDR1 MDHEN and CDR2 SYDVKM. Losses at the gene ends were 3 bases for V and 1 base for J; bases not matched to a gene: 14. CDR3 bases: TGTGCCAGCAGTTTCCAGGGACAGGTAATAAAAAGGTCCTACAATGAGCAGTTCTTC. Protein sequence: CASSFQGQVIKRSYNEQFF.

The chain employs TRBV20-1 and TRBJ2-4, with 13 bases that match TRBD2. V trimming: 5 bases; J trimming: 6 bases; junction bases outside the gene matches: 7. Germline lookup yields CDR1 DFQATT and CDR2 SNEGSKA (reference sequence). This CDR3 contains 15 residues. CDR3 sequence (DNA): TGCAGTGCTCGTGGACTAGCGGGAGTAGTAAACATTCAGTACTTC. Its protein product is CSARGLAGVVNIQYF.

This chain connects TRBV19 to TRBJ2-5, with TRBD2 matching over 7 bases. Germline V gene sequence: CDR1 LNHDA, CDR2 SQIVND (reference sequence). The CDR3 is 16 amino acids. The V segment lost 3 bases and the J segment 0 bases; nucleotides outside the gene matches: 7. CDR3 residues: CASSIGPSGNQETQYF. As DNA, the CDR3 is TGTGCCAGTAGTATTGGGCCTAGCGGCAACCAAGAGACCCAGTACTTC.

The rearrangement joins TRBV10-1 to TRBJ1-6; D possibly corresponds to TRBD1 (5 bases). Germline V gives CDR1 WNHNN, CDR2 SYGVQD (reference sequence). Trimming removed 2 bases at V and 1 base at J, with 18 bases between. The CDR3 has 19 residues. The CDR3 DNA sequence: TGCGCCAGCAGTGAGCCGGCGGCAGGGTCTAGGTCCTATAATTCACCCCTCCACTTT. It is translated as CASSEPAAGSRSYNSPLHF.

V is TRBV6-5 and J is TRBJ2-7, with 8 bases that match TRBD2. The CDR3 consists of 14 residues. Germline CDR1 MNHEY, CDR2 SVGAGI. J was trimmed by 4 bases and V by 6 bases; bases with no gene match: 8. The CDR3, as DNA: TGTGCCAGCAGCACCGGGACTAGATCGTACGAGCAGTACTTC. It yields the protein CASSTGTRSYEQYF.

The J gene is TRBJ2-7, the V gene TRBV9; TRBD1 agrees at 9 bases. This CDR3 spans 15 amino acids. J lost 3 bases, V lost 3 bases, and 7 bases had no gene match. CDR1 SGDLS and CDR2 YYNGEE come from the germline V gene. Here the CDR3 DNA reads TGTGCCAGCAGCGGAGGACAGGGGCCTCTCTACGAGCAGTACTTC. It is translated as CASSGGQGPLYEQYF.

The rearrangement links TRBV30 to TRBJ2-2; 7 bases align to TRBD1. The CDR3 spans 15 residues. Germline CDR1 and CDR2: GTSNPN and SVGIG (reference sequence). Trimming removed 3 bases from V and 1 base from J; junction bases left unmatched: 5. The CDR3 here is CAWSLGQENTGELFF. CDR3 nucleotides: TGTGCCTGGAGCCTAGGACAGGAGAACACCGGGGAGCTGTTTTTT.

CDR3 in amino acids: CASSPLSRGFTYEQYF. The CDR3 nucleotides are TGTGCCAGCTCACCATTATCGCGAGGGTTTACCTACGAGCAGTACTTC. The chain carries TRBV18 and TRBJ2-7, with a weak D call TRBD2 (5 bases). V gave up 2 bases and J gave up 2 bases, with 16 bases separating them. The CDR3 runs to 16 residues. Looked up from germline, CDR1 is KGHSH and CDR2 is LQKENI.

The chain has TRBV2 and TRBJ1-6; possible D gene TRBD1, 6 bases. CDR3 length: 15 amino acids. The germline CDR1 and CDR2 sequences are SNHLY and FYNNEI. Trimming removed 5 bases at V and 5 bases at J, with 13 bases between. The CDR3 spells CASSQQGVNNSPLHF. In DNA, the CDR3 is TGTGCCAGCAGTCAACAGGGCGTTAATAATTCACCCCTCCACTTT. Full variable domain (rest looked up from reference TRBV2 and TRBJ1-6): EPEVTQTPSHQVTQMGQEVILRCVPISNHLYFYWYRQILGQKVEFLVSFYNNEISEKSEIFDDQFSVERPDGSNFTLKIRSTKLEDSAMYFCASSQQGVNNSPLHFGNGTRLTVT.

The chain employs TRBV5-3 and TRBJ2-2; 11 bases fit TRBD2. TRBV5-3 is flagged as an ORF with uncertain function. The trim removed 1 base at V and 3 bases at J, leaving 11 bases unmatched. CDR3 length: 19 amino acids. As DNA, the CDR3 is TGTGCCAGAAGCTTGATCCTAGCGGGAGGCGTGCGGGACACCGGGGAGCTGTTTTTT. It is translated as CARSLILAGGVRDTGELFF.

The V call is TRBV7-9, the J call TRBJ2-3; possible D gene TRBD1, 5 bases. Germline V gives CDR1 SEHNR, CDR2 FQNEAQ (reference sequence). V lost 10 bases and J 1 base, leaving 9 bases between the germline ends. The CDR3 loop spans 12 amino acids. CDR3 residues: CANSRGTDTQYF. DNA for the CDR3: TGTGCCAACTCCAGGGGCACAGATACGCAGTATTTT.

This chain joins TRBV7-9 and TRBJ2-6; 12 bases fit TRBD2. V gave up 1 base and J gave up 1 base; unmatched junction bases: 2. This CDR3 has 18 amino acids. Germline CDR1 and CDR2: SEHNR and FQNEAQ (reference sequence). CDR3 loop: CASSLVTSGRSGANVLTF. The CDR3 DNA is TGTGCCAGCAGCTTAGTGACTAGCGGGAGATCTGGGGCCAACGTCCTGACTTTC.

The chain combines TRBV27 with TRBJ2-2; 7 bases agree with TRBD2. Trimming took 3 bases from V and 1 from J; bases not matched to a gene: 2. The CDR3 is 15 amino acids. Per germline, CDR1 MNHEY and CDR2 SMNVEV (reference sequence). CDR3 sequence reads: CASSFGGGNTGELFF. The DNA of the CDR3 is TGTGCCAGCAGTTTTGGCGGGGGGAACACCGGGGAGCTGTTTTTT.

The gene calls are TRBV29-1 and TRBJ2-3, with TRBD2 identical over 13 bases. Trimming took 7 bases from V and 0 from J; bases not matched to a gene: 10. The CDR3 extends over 17 amino acids. The germline gives CDR1 SQVTM, CDR2 ANQGSEA. The CDR3 is CSATLGGLAGSTDTQYF. CDR3 nucleotide sequence: TGCAGCGCCACCCTAGGGGGACTAGCGGGAAGCACAGATACGCAGTATTTT.

V and J are TRBV6-5 and TRBJ1-1; D is perhaps TRBD1 (6 bases). Trimming left V 8 bases short and J 3 bases short, with 13 bases between. Germline loops: CDR1 MNHEY, CDR2 SVGAGI. The CDR3 spans 13 residues. The CDR3 spells CASQSPGDTEAFF. CDR3 nucleotide sequence: TGTGCCAGCCAATCCCCAGGGGACACTGAAGCTTTCTTT.

This chain links TRBV27 with TRBJ2-1, with 8 nucleotides matching TRBD2. Germline V lookup: CDR1 MNHEY, CDR2 SMNVEV (reference sequence). Trimming cost V 3 bases and J 8 bases; bases outside gene matches: 12. The CDR3 spans 16 residues. The CDR3 loop is CASSLGPGLGVDEQFF. Written as DNA, the CDR3 is TGTGCCAGCAGTTTGGGGCCGGGACTAGGAGTTGATGAGCAGTTCTTC.

The chain uses TRBV24-1 and TRBJ2-1, with TRBD1 as a possible D gene (6 bases). V lost 4 bases and J 5 bases, leaving 11 bases between the germline ends. From germline, CDR1 is KGHDR and CDR2 SFDVKD. This CDR3 comprises 14 residues. This chain's CDR3 is CATSDATGNNEQFF. CDR3 sequence (DNA): TGTGCCACCAGTGACGCGACAGGCAACAATGAGCAGTTCTTC.

This clone was seen only once. The chain carries TRBV5-1 and TRBJ1-1; 7 bases agree with TRBD1. Germline lookup yields CDR1 SGHRS and CDR2 YFSETQ. The CDR3 spans 13 residues. V shed 7 bases and J 5 bases; nucleotides not matched to a gene: 8. CDR3 nucleotide sequence: TGCGCCAGCTCAACAGGGGACGGGACTGAAGCTTTCTTT. This gives the protein CASSTGDGTEAFF. The variable domain in full, with the rest retrieved from reference TRBV5-1 and TRBJ1-1, is KAGVTQTPRYLIKTRGQQVTLSCSPISGHRSVSWYQQTPGQGLQFLFEYFSETQRNKGNFPGRFSGRQFSNSRSEMNVSTLELGDSALYLCASSTGDGTEAFFGQGTRLTVV.

This clone was recorded only once. The rearrangement uses TRBV5-4 and TRBJ2-5; 12 positions match TRBD2. V lost 4 bases and J lost 4; bases outside the gene matches: 2. The CDR3 is made up of 14 amino acids. Germline V gene sequence: CDR1 SGHNT, CDR2 YYREEE (reference sequence). CDR3 DNA: TGTGCCAGCAGCACGGGACTAGCGGGAGAGACCCAGTACTTC. Translated, it gives CASSTGLAGETQYF.

This CDR3 is CASSLIQGKGEKLFF. For the CDR3, the DNA is TGTGCCAGCAGCTTAATACAGGGGAAAGGTGAAAAACTGTTTTTT. The chain uses TRBV13 and TRBJ1-4, with TRBD1 matching over 7 bases. Per the germline V gene, CDR1 is PRHDT and CDR2 is FYEKMQ (reference sequence). After removal of 2 bases from V and 7 bases from J, the junction contained 7 bases not matched to a gene. This CDR3 is 15 amino acids long.

The table lists this clone with a count of one. CDR3: CASRAGGGVYNEQFF. The DNA for the CDR3 is TGTGCCAGCAGAGCGGGCGGAGGGGTGTACAATGAGCAGTTCTTC. The chain recombines TRBV28 with TRBJ2-1; tentative D call: TRBD2 (6 bases). CDR3 length equals 15 residues. The germline V and J ends were trimmed by 6 bases and 4 bases, with 16 bases remaining between them. Germline values: CDR1 MDHEN, CDR2 SYDVKM.

CDR3 DNA sequence: TGTGCCAGTATTGACAGGGGAGGATTAAGCAATCAGCCCCAGCATTTT. It encodes CASIDRGGLSNQPQHF. The chain uses TRBV19 and TRBJ1-5; TRBD1 matches 8 bases. The CDR3 is 16 amino acids. V dropped 7 bases and J dropped 1; count of bases not matched to a gene: 9. The germline V gene encodes CDR1 LNHDA and CDR2 SQIVND (reference sequence).

The chain recombines TRBV9 with TRBJ2-7; D is possibly TRBD1 (5 bases). CDR1 is SGDLS and CDR2 is YYNGEE in the germline V gene. V gave up 0 bases and J gave up 0 bases, with 16 bases separating them. The CDR3 length is 17 residues. Here the CDR3 reads CASSVAAGQGPSYEQYF. The CDR3 bases are TGTGCCAGCAGCGTAGCAGCCGGGCAGGGCCCCTCCTACGAGCAGTACTTC.

V is TRBV28 and J is TRBJ2-7; 7 nucleotides agree with TRBD1. CDR1 is MDHEN and CDR2 is SYDVKM in the germline V gene. J was trimmed by 3 bases and V by 1 base; bases with no gene match: 6. CDR3 length: 15 residues. The DNA for the CDR3 is TGTGCCAGCAGTTTATACAGGGGTGGCGACTACGAGCAGTACTTC. Its translation: CASSLYRGGDYEQYF.